This T cell receptor beta chain was profiled in a study of OX40 agonist ivuxolimab in advanced cancers. Measured with immunoSEQ multiplex PCR; TCRdb has only the in-frame clones, and not every one. The sample carries 75,000 to 100,000 clones, roughly 84% recorded once. CDR1 and CDR2 from the germline V gene are SGHNT and YYREEE (reference sequence). Trimming cost V 0 bases and J 9 bases, with 13 bases left between them. The CDR3 length is 14 residues. The sequencing used CD4+ or CD8+ T cells sorted from blood, collected in a trial of the OX40 agonist ivuxolimab. This TCR was recovered from an adult with an advanced solid tumor such as melanoma, head and neck, liver or kidney cancer. The chain is built from TRBV5-4 and TRBJ2-1, with a weak D call TRBD1 (5 bases). In nucleotides, the CDR3 is TGTGCCAGCAGCTTGGCCGGCCAAAGGGGTGAGCAGTTCTTC. It yields the protein CASSLAGQRGEQFF.